What follows is one T cell receptor (beta chain) and its context. The antigen is not known. Trimming took 0 bases from V and 2 from J, leaving 15 bases between them. Germline CDR1 reads SGHRS; CDR2 reads YFSETQ. This CDR3 has 17 residues. The entry originates in a study of CD8+ T cells in alopecia areata. Overall study findings and caveats: Higher clonality and more expanded CD8+ clones appeared in lesional than normal scalp.

Following RNA extraction, reverse transcription yielded cDNA that acted as the sequencing template. The protocol was immunoSEQ multiplex PCR, while the TCRdb copy is restricted to in-frame clones and leaves out a portion. The sample shows approximately 100,000 clones, around 59% of them seen only once. Sequencing was carried out using CD4+ T cells sorted from blood. The receptor was derived from a human donor in good health. The rearrangement joins TRBV5-1 to TRBJ1-3, with D perhaps matching TRBD1 (6 bases). The CDR3 sequence is CASSLDHPGAAGNTIYF. CDR3 coding DNA: TGCGCCAGCAGCTTGGATCATCCGGGGGCGGCTGGAAACACCATATATTTT. Filled out from reference TRBV5-1 and TRBJ1-3, the complete variable domain reads KAGVTQTPRYLIKTRGQQVTLSCSPISGHRSVSWYQQTPGQGLQFLFEYFSETQRNKGNFPGRFSGRQFSNSRSEMNVSTLELGDSALYLCASSLDHPGAAGNTIYFGEGSWLTVV.